This TCR beta chain was identified in a study of T cell responses to AZD1222 COVID-19 vaccine (dated by TCRdb to 2020 to 2022). Looking at the study overall: AZD1222 recipients given second doses at about 4 weeks or at about 12 weeks were pooled, since spike-specific TCR depth and breadth were not found to differ between the two schedules. A total of just over 230 trial participants underwent TCR sequencing, of whom 200 to 220 had received two doses of AZD1222 and around 26 had received two doses of the MenACWY control vaccine. Enrollment into the trials was organized by age into subgroups of 18-55, 56-69 and 70-plus years, and those subgroups contained roughly 160, 29 and 62 TCR-sequenced participants, respectively.

In the case of this clone: The antigen it recognizes is unknown. No much larger clone is present one base from it, and per-base qualities are unavailable.

From the cysteine up to the phenylalanine, the CDR3 has a length of 14 residues. The only DNA kept is the CDR3, 42 bases in frame from the first base. From a lookup of the germline V gene, CDR1 and CDR2 are SNHLY and FYNNEI. After removal of 7 bases from V and 6 bases from J, the junction retains 12 bases not matched to a gene. Results and caveats for the whole study, not just this receptor: Only five or six AZD1222 recipients were SARS-CoV-2 seropositive at baseline, limiting conclusions about previously exposed vaccinees. Most participants were white British and females outnumbered males, and the authors suggested that clonal diversity may have been underestimated. Because no day 14 peak-response samples were available, repertoires were characterized only after the peak T cell response. The 56-69-year group was small, and its depth increase did not reach significance, likely because of low power. Vaccine-associated CD4 TCRs spanned the whole spike protein, with dominant responses in regions 160-218 and 743-854. Reportedly, close to half of the unique spike-specific TCRs recognized epitopes lying outside the regions that are mutated in the B.1.351 and B.1.1.7 variants. After two AZD1222 doses, both the breadth and the depth of spike-specific TCRs were significantly higher than at day 0 and than in MenACWY recipients.

Taken with the paper, the label for time point translates to: baseline before first vaccination. Samples from vaccinated people were obtained from the UK trials COV001 and COV002, which included a single-blind randomized controlled phase 2/3 trial of AZD1222 (ChAdOx1 nCoV-19) in healthy adults. For TCRbeta chain sequencing, PBMC samples from trial participants were taken at day 0 and at day 28 after the second dose. The CDR3 regions of human TCRbeta chains were analyzed by immunosequencing. Processing in the source paper ran as follows. TCRs in the repertoires were matched against a reference library of SARS-CoV-2-specific TCRs that had been generated with the MIRA antigen-specificity platform. Breadth meant the fraction of unique TCRs that were SARS-CoV-2-associated, whereas depth meant the fraction of total T cells that were SARS-CoV-2-associated. Each spike-specific TCR was assigned to its reactive spike region and to a CD4 or CD8 class using the MIRA data. Log10-transformed breadth and depth values were compared by one-way ANOVA with Sidak's multiple comparisons tests. In its TCRdb copy, this immuneACCESS table keeps in-frame sequences only and misses some clones. Where compared with another copy, unresolved V genes explain less than half of these, and the others have no known cause. V, J and clone size are those of that table, while D and trimming were read from the DNA. The sample has around 72,000 clones on record, around 87% of them singletons. In total, the top ten clones hold more than 20% of the sample.

This specimen consisted of peripheral blood, obtained on day 0 of AZD1222 vaccination. The TCR originated in an adult in good health. The chain is assembled from TRBV2 and TRBJ2-7, and 7 bases in between align with TRBD1. The bases read TGTGCCAGCATCCCTCCGGGGACAGTTGGCGAGCAGTACTTC. Translated, it reads CASIPPGTVGEQYF.